The source of this T cell receptor beta chain is a study of blood T cell repertoires in COVID-19. Turning to the study itself: Sources were T cells, B-cell-depleted T cells, or PBMCs; the material itself was cDNA or gDNA.

Original processing methods: Amplification of reference gene primers provided the estimated nucleated cell counts. Measured with immunoSEQ multiplex PCR; TCRdb has only the in-frame clones, and not every one. V and J calls and clone size are those listed in that table; D and trimming were worked out from the DNA. The sample shows about 120,000 clones, 87% of them seen only once. This CDR3 has 16 residues. CDR1 is SGHNT, CDR2 YENEEA, per germline. V was shortened by 5 bases and J by 0 bases, with 11 bases between the two germline ends. The genes are TRBV11-3 and TRBJ2-6; possible D gene TRBD2, 6 bases. This receptor was identified in a woman in her 70s with acute or convalescent COVID-19. The sample taken for sequencing was peripheral blood. The CDR3 DNA follows: TGTGCCAGCAGCCCCCGGGGGTTCTCTGGGGCCAACGTCCTGACTTTC. Amino acid sequence: CASSPRGFSGANVLTF.